The 31 T cell receptor beta chains given below trace back to one sample, sequenced in a study of tumor T cells in aggressive B-cell lymphoma. TCRdb's table, derived via immunoSEQ multiplex PCR, lists solely in-frame clones and lacks some. The repertoire holds over 2,000 clones, 85% to 95% seen once, with 6% to 8% in the top ten. The sequenced sample was tumor tissue. Receptor source: an adult with diffuse large B cell lymphoma.

The chain is built from TRBV29-1 and TRBJ2-7; 7 bases are shared with TRBD1. CDR3 size: 12 residues. Germline values: CDR1 SQVTM, CDR2 ANQGSEA. The junction had 9 bases not matched to a gene; V was cut back by 7 bases and J by 6 bases. The CDR3 DNA is TGCAGCGCCAAAAGTGACAGGGCCGAGCAGTACTTC. Translation gives CSAKSDRAEQYF.

The chain couples TRBV4-3 to TRBJ2-1; the match to TRBD1 covers 9 bases. Germline values: CDR1 LGHNA, CDR2 YSLEER. The V segment lost 0 bases and the J segment 7 bases; nucleotides outside the gene matches: 13. The CDR3 is 18 residues long. The CDR3 coding sequence is TGCGCCAGCAGCCAAGATGGCTCGACAGGGGGGGGTTTGAATGAGCAGTTCTTC. The encoded protein is CASSQDGSTGGGLNEQFF.

The J gene is TRBJ2-3, the V gene TRBV11-2; 7 bases are a match to TRBD1. This CDR3 comprises 16 residues. Trimming took 4 bases from V and 1 from J; bases not matched to a gene: 8. Germline assignment: CDR1 SGHAT and CDR2 FQNNGV. The DNA of the CDR3 is TGTGCCAGCAGCTCAACGGGGACAGTACGCACAGATACGCAGTATTTT. Translating it yields CASSSTGTVRTDTQYF.

The chain employs TRBV29-1 and TRBJ2-5, with TRBD2 matching over 7 bases. Per germline, CDR1 SQVTM and CDR2 ANQGSEA. The J segment lost 4 bases and the V segment lost 0 bases, leaving 17 bases of the junction unmatched. This CDR3 region has 18 residues. The CDR3 sequence: CSVEENVHGGSFGETQYF. The DNA of the CDR3 is TGCAGCGTTGAAGAAAATGTCCACGGCGGGAGTTTTGGAGAGACCCAGTACTTC.

V is TRBV11-2 and J is TRBJ1-5; no reliable D call. V gave up 5 bases and J gave up 2 bases, with 4 bases separating them. Germline CDR1 SGHAT, CDR2 FQNNGV. CDR3 length: 12 amino acids. The CDR3 DNA reads as TGTGCCAGCAGCGAGGGCAATCAGCCCCAGCATTTT. This translates into CASSEGNQPQHF.

Here the CDR3 reads CASSYGGEWGGPLHF. CDR3 bases: TGTGCCAGCAGTTACGGGGGGGAGTGGGGTGGACCCCTCCACTTT. The chain employs TRBV6-5 and TRBJ1-6; D is possibly TRBD1 (5 bases). Germline V gene sequence: CDR1 MNHEY, CDR2 SVGAGI. There are 15 residues in the CDR3. V was clipped by 2 bases and J by 12 bases, with 17 bases between them.

For this clone: Sequence at one end of the junction differs from germline and may be a read error. The rearrangement joins TRBV4-3 to TRBJ2-7, with 8 bases that match TRBD1. The CDR3 length is 14 residues. CDR1 and CDR2 (germline): LGHNA, YSLEER. CDR3 residues: CASSQGAGGAEQYF. The CDR3 DNA sequence: TGCGCCAGCAGTCAAGGGGCAGGGGGCGCAGAGCAGTACTTC.

The rearrangement uses TRBV27 and TRBJ2-7, with 15 bases aligning to TRBD2. CDR3 size: 16 residues. Trimming cost V 4 bases and J 4 bases; bases outside gene matches: 5. Looked up from germline, CDR1 is MNHEY and CDR2 is SMNVEV (reference sequence). DNA of the CDR3: TGTGCCAGCAGTTCCCCGGGACTAGCGGGAGGATACGAGCAGTACTTC. It specifies CASSSPGLAGGYEQYF.

V gene TRBV28 combines with J gene TRBJ1-1; the match to TRBD1 covers 7 bases. Germline CDR1 reads MDHEN; CDR2 reads SYDVKM. Trimming at V came to 6 bases and at J to 6 bases, leaving 10 bases not matched to a gene. There are 14 residues in the CDR3. In nucleotides, the CDR3 is TGTGCCAGCAGGGAGGGGGCCGGGGGCCCTGAAGCTTTCTTT. It codes for CASREGAGGPEAFF.

This clone was recorded only once. The rearrangement uses TRBV15 and TRBJ2-2, with D possibly TRBD2 on 6 matching bases. CDR3 length: 17 residues. Germline loops: CDR1 LNHNV, CDR2 YYDKDF (reference sequence). Trimming cost V 7 bases and J 5 bases, with 23 bases left between them. The CDR3 here is CATNPSWGDEQTGELFF. The CDR3 nucleotides read TGTGCCACCAACCCATCCTGGGGGGACGAGCAAACCGGGGAGCTGTTTTTT.

CDR3 sequence (DNA): TGCGCCAGCAGCTCTGACGGGGGCAATCAGCCCCAGCATTTT. Translating gives CASSSDGGNQPQHF. The chain uses TRBV5-1 and TRBJ1-5, with unresolved D. Germline V CDR1 and CDR2: SGHRS, YFSETQ. V lost 3 bases and J 2 bases, leaving 9 bases between the germline ends. The CDR3 is 14 residues long.

This clone was seen a handful of times. This chain joins TRBV10-3 and TRBJ1-2; 7 bases align to TRBD1. This CDR3 region has 13 residues. The V segment lost 4 bases and the J segment 2 bases; nucleotides outside the gene matches: 1. Germline CDR1 and CDR2: ENHRY and SYGVKD. The DNA for the CDR3 is TGTGCCATCAGTGGACAGGGAAACTATGGCTACACCTTC. As protein: CAISGQGNYGYTF.

This chain uses TRBV25-1 with TRBJ2-2, with 7 positions matching TRBD1. V lost 6 bases, J lost 4 bases, and 5 bases stayed unmatched. The germline V gene has CDR1 MGHDK and CDR2 SYGVNS. This CDR3 contains 14 residues. Here the CDR3 DNA reads TGTGCCAGCAGCCGGACAGGAGGCACCGGGGAGCTGTTTTTT. Translation: CASSRTGGTGELFF.

This chain joins TRBV4-1 and TRBJ2-1; 8 nucleotides match TRBD2. Trimming took 1 base from V and 6 from J; bases not matched to a gene: 5. Germline CDR1 is MGHRA and CDR2 is YSYEKL. The length of the CDR3 is 15 residues. The CDR3 DNA is TGCGCCAGCAGCCAAGCGGGACTAGAGCTCAATGAGCAGTTCTTC. Translation gives CASSQAGLELNEQFF.

This chain uses TRBV9 with TRBJ2-2; the match to TRBD1 covers 8 bases. The V segment lost 3 bases and the J segment 4 bases; nucleotides outside the gene matches: 2. The CDR3 length is 14 residues. CDR1 is SGDLS and CDR2 is YYNGEE in the germline V gene. CDR3 region: CASSATGVTGELFF. For the CDR3, the DNA is TGTGCCAGCAGCGCGACAGGGGTCACCGGGGAGCTGTTTTTT.

The gene calls are TRBV4-1 and TRBJ2-7; 7 bases align to TRBD2. Germline loops: CDR1 MGHRA, CDR2 YSYEKL. The CDR3 length is 18 residues. The junction had 13 bases not matched to a gene; V was cut back by 2 bases and J by 0 bases. The CDR3 loop is CASSQPPDLGGSSYEQYF. The CDR3 DNA follows: TGCGCCAGCAGCCAACCGCCCGACTTAGGCGGGAGCTCCTACGAGCAGTACTTC.

The J gene is TRBJ2-7, the V gene TRBV6-5, with D maybe TRBD1 (6 bases). The germline gives CDR1 MNHEY, CDR2 SVGAGI. The CDR3 extends over 14 amino acids. The ends were cut back, 2 bases at V and 5 bases at J, with 13 bases in the middle. Here the CDR3 DNA reads TGTGCCAGCAGTTACGCAGGGGCCGAAAACGAGCAGTACTTC. It encodes CASSYAGAENEQYF.

The chain uses TRBV14 and TRBJ2-1, with TRBD2 matching 8 bases. With 5 bases clipped from V and 5 bases from J, the junction kept 14 bases outside the gene matches. This CDR3 is built from 17 residues. The germline V gene encodes CDR1 SGHDN and CDR2 FVKESK. The DNA of the CDR3 is TGTGCCAGCAGCTCCAGATACGTCGGGAGGGAGAACAATGAGCAGTTCTTC. This encodes CASSSRYVGRENNEQFF.

The genes are TRBV19 and TRBJ2-2, with D possibly matching TRBD2 (8 bases). Per the germline V gene, CDR1 is LNHDA and CDR2 is SQIVND (reference sequence). Trimming cost V 7 bases and J 5 bases, with 17 bases left between them. The CDR3 totals 15 residues. CDR3 loop: CASTPGGTDTGELFF. In nucleotides, the CDR3 is TGTGCCAGTACCCCGGGGGGGACAGATACCGGGGAGCTGTTTTTT.

The V and J genes are TRBV4-3 and TRBJ2-3; 12 nucleotides match TRBD2. There are 21 residues in the CDR3. Per germline, CDR1 LGHNA and CDR2 YSLEER. With V trimmed by 0 bases and J by 5 bases, 18 bases remained unmatched. The CDR3 DNA reads as TGCGCCAGCAGCCAAGATCCGGGGACTTGGGCTAGCGGGAGGGCCGAAGATACGCAGTATTTT. This translates into CASSQDPGTWASGRAEDTQYF.

The chain joins TRBV20-1 to TRBJ2-5; 7 bases are shared with TRBD2. The CDR3 sequence is 11 residues long. V shed 6 bases, J shed 2 bases, and the junction held 0 bases outside the gene matches. Per germline, CDR1 DFQATT and CDR2 SNEGSKA (reference sequence). The CDR3 here is CSAGGQETQYF. The CDR3 region has the DNA TGCAGTGCGGGGGGGCAAGAGACCCAGTACTTC.

V gene TRBV28 combines with J gene TRBJ2-7, with D perhaps matching TRBD2 (7 bases). CDR3 length equals 13 residues. Looked up from germline, CDR1 is MDHEN and CDR2 is SYDVKM. V was cut by 7 bases and J by 1 base, with 11 bases left in between. DNA of the CDR3: TGTGCCAGCATCGAGGGGGGGTCCTACGAGCAGTACTTC. This codes for CASIEGGSYEQYF.

The CDR3 protein is CASSALKSDREEQFF. CDR3 coding DNA: TGTGCCAGCAGCGCACTCAAGTCGGACAGGGAAGAGCAGTTCTTC. This sequence joins TRBV7-3 and TRBJ2-1; TRBD1 matches 8 bases. Trimming took 5 bases from V and 10 from J; bases not matched to a gene: 13. Germline V CDR1 and CDR2: SGHTA, FQGTGA. The length of the CDR3 is 15 residues.

The chain uses TRBV18 and TRBJ1-2, with D perhaps TRBD1 (5 bases). The germline V gene encodes CDR1 KGHSH and CDR2 LQKENI. The CDR3 is made up of 15 amino acids. The V gene lost 2 bases and the J gene lost 0 bases, with 10 bases spanning the gap. In DNA form, the CDR3 reads TGTGCCAGCTCACCAAGCCAACAGGCTAACTATGGCTACACCTTC. As protein: CASSPSQQANYGYTF.

This chain uses TRBV5-1 with TRBJ2-7; no definite D call. The germline V gene encodes CDR1 SGHRS and CDR2 YFSETQ. Trimming pared 0 bases from V and 0 bases from J, leaving 10 bases between. This CDR3 spans 15 amino acids. The DNA for the CDR3 is TGCGCCAGCAGCTTGGGGCAGATAAACTCCTACGAGCAGTACTTC. Translating it yields CASSLGQINSYEQYF. Drawing the rest from reference TRBV5-1 and TRBJ2-7, the complete variable domain is KAGVTQTPRYLIKTRGQQVTLSCSPISGHRSVSWYQQTPGQGLQFLFEYFSETQRNKGNFPGRFSGRQFSNSRSEMNVSTLELGDSALYLCASSLGQINSYEQYFGPGTRLTVT.

This rearrangement joins TRBV6-1 to TRBJ2-7, with TRBD2 matching over 11 bases. Germline V gene lookup returns CDR1 MNHNS and CDR2 SASEGT. The CDR3 contains 14 residues. The junction had 2 bases not matched to a gene; V was cut back by 7 bases and J by 0 bases. The CDR3, as DNA: TGTGCCAGCAAAACTAGCGGGAGCTCCTACGAGCAGTACTTC. Amino acid sequence: CASKTSGSSYEQYF.

The rearrangement uses TRBV6-5 and TRBJ2-1; D is unclear. Trimming removed 7 bases at V and 2 bases at J, with 3 bases between. The CDR3 runs to 11 residues. In germline, CDR1 is MNHEY, CDR2 SVGAGI. The CDR3 is CASTAYNEQFF. The CDR3 nucleotides read TGTGCCAGCACCGCCTACAATGAGCAGTTCTTC.

The gene calls are TRBV11-3 and TRBJ2-5; maybe TRBD2 (6 bases). V was trimmed by 5 bases and J by 5 bases, leaving 15 bases between them. The CDR3 runs to 14 residues. Germline CDR1 SGHNT, CDR2 YENEEA. This CDR3 is CASSRLGDFETQYF. The CDR3 nucleotides read TGTGCCAGCAGCCGTCTAGGGGACTTCGAGACCCAGTACTTC.

The rearrangement joins TRBV5-6 to TRBJ2-5, with TRBD2 matching over 10 bases. The CDR3 is made up of 16 amino acids. V was pared by 3 bases and J by 1 base, with 6 bases of the junction left unmatched. In germline, CDR1 is SGHDT, CDR2 YYEEEE. The CDR3 DNA reads as TGTGCCAGCAGCTCGTTTGGACTAGCGGTCCAAGAGACCCAGTACTTC. Protein sequence: CASSSFGLAVQETQYF. The full variable domain, rest sourced from reference TRBV5-6 and TRBJ2-5, is DAGVTQSPTHLIKTRGQQVTLRCSPKSGHDTVSWYQQALGQGPQFIFQYYEEEERQRGNFPDRFSGHQFPNYSSELNVNALLLGDSALYLCASSSFGLAVQETQYFGPGTRLLVL.

The CDR3 DNA follows: TGTGCCAGTAGTTTACAGGGGGGATACAATGAGCAGTTCTTC. Translating it yields CASSLQGGYNEQFF. The chain is built from TRBV19 and TRBJ2-1; 8 bases agree with TRBD1. The ends lost 5 bases at V and 4 bases at J; junction bases unmatched: 4. CDR1 and CDR2 from the germline V gene are LNHDA and SQIVND (reference sequence). CDR3 size: 14 residues.

V gene TRBV27 combines with J gene TRBJ2-3; no reliable D call. Germline CDR1 reads MNHEY; CDR2 reads SMNVEV (reference sequence). Trimming shortened V by 5 bases and J by 6 bases, and 15 bases separated the two germline ends. This CDR3 has 14 residues. The CDR3 loop is CASSLGLLWDTQYF. The DNA for the CDR3 is TGTGCCAGCAGTCTGGGCCTCCTGTGGGATACGCAGTATTTT.